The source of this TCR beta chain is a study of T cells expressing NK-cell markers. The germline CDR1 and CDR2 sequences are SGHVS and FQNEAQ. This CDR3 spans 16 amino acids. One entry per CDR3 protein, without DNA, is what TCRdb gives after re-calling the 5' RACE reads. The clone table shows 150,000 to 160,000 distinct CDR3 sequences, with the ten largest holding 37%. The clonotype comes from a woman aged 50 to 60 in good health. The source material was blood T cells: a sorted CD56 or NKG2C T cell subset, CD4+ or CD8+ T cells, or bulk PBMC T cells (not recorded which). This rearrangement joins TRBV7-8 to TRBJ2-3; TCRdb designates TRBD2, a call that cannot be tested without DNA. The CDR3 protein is CASSAVGTSLTDTQYF.